This passage covers 17 T cell receptor beta chains from one sample sequenced in a study of cytomegalovirus exposure and HLA in healthy donors. A multiplex PCR was run with 60 Vbeta primers and 13 Jbeta primers. Clones were read by immunoSEQ multiplex PCR, and TCRdb kept only the in-frame ones, dropping some. The profile covers about 150,000 clones, with more than 60% appearing a single time and under 4.5% taken by the ten largest. Sequencing was performed on PBMCs. These receptors all come from a woman between 40 and 55 years old in good health and CMV-seronegative.

This clone was observed a handful of times. The chain recombines TRBV6-5 with TRBJ1-5; 9 bases align to TRBD1. This CDR3 region has 15 residues. Germline-derived CDR1 and CDR2 are MNHEY and SVGAGI. V shed 5 bases, J shed 5 bases, and the junction held 7 bases outside the gene matches. CDR3 DNA sequence: TGTGCCAGCAGTGGAGGGGGACAGGGCTATCAGCCCCAGCATTTT. Amino acids: CASSGGGQGYQPQHF.

The rearrangement joins TRBV11-3 to TRBJ2-7; D may be TRBD1 (6 bases). With 10 bases removed from V and 9 bases from J, the gap between germline ends came to 22 bases. CDR3 length: 13 residues. CDR1 and CDR2 (germline): SGHNT, YENEEA. The CDR3 DNA sequence: TGTGCCACCTCCGAGGGGGAGAACGGAGGGCAGTACTTC. Translation: CATSEGENGGQYF.

The chain has TRBV18 and TRBJ1-2, with D unclear. V lost 6 bases and J 8 bases, leaving 19 bases between the germline ends. Germline CDR1 is KGHSH and CDR2 is LQKENI. The CDR3 totals 14 residues. The CDR3 DNA reads as TGTGCCAGCTCGCCCAACCGGGATCCCTGGGGCTACACCTTC. Protein product: CASSPNRDPWGYTF.

The V call is TRBV7-8, the J call TRBJ2-2, with D possibly being TRBD2 (6 bases). V lost 0 bases and J 5 bases, leaving 13 bases between the germline ends. Germline values: CDR1 SGHVS, CDR2 FQNEAQ. This CDR3 has 16 residues. The CDR3 DNA reads as TGTGCCAGCAGCTTAGCGGGAGGAGTACAGACCGGGGAGCTGTTTTTT. Residues: CASSLAGGVQTGELFF.

This chain uses TRBV6-5 with TRBJ2-7; D not certain. This CDR3 has 12 amino acids. In germline, CDR1 is MNHEY, CDR2 SVGAGI. Between the trimmed V and J ends, which lost 2 bases and 4 bases, there was a span of 6 bases. This CDR3 reads CASSYESYEQYF. CDR3 coding DNA: TGTGCCAGCAGTTACGAGTCTTACGAGCAGTACTTC.

The V gene is TRBV6-6, the J gene TRBJ2-7, with 12 bases fitting TRBD2. Germline V gives CDR1 MNHNY, CDR2 SVGAGI (reference sequence). The CDR3 runs to 15 residues. After removal of 6 bases from V and 5 bases from J, the junction contained 8 bases not matched to a gene. The CDR3 sequence is CASRLTSGGRDEQYF. CDR3 nucleotides: TGTGCCAGCAGGCTTACTAGCGGGGGGAGGGACGAGCAGTACTTC.

This rearrangement joins TRBV6-5 to TRBJ1-1; no clear D. CDR1 and CDR2 from the germline V gene are MNHEY and SVGAGI. Trimming cost V 5 bases and J 1 base, with 11 bases left between them. This CDR3 comprises 14 residues. CDR3 DNA sequence: TGTGCCAGCAGTCGCGTAACAGAGAACACTGAAGCTTTCTTT. Translation: CASSRVTENTEAFF.

The rearrangement links TRBV11-3 to TRBJ1-1, with D possibly TRBD1 on 5 matching bases. Germline V gives CDR1 SGHNT, CDR2 YENEEA. The CDR3 has 12 amino acids. The V gene lost 3 bases and the J gene lost 11 bases, with 13 bases spanning the gap. DNA for the CDR3: TGTGCCAGCAGCTTCCCCCAGGGATGGGCTTTCTTT. This codes for CASSFPQGWAFF.

This clone was seen a single time. The V call is TRBV5-5, the J call TRBJ2-5, with 8 nucleotides matching TRBD1. Germline-derived CDR1 and CDR2 are SGHKS and YYEKEE (reference sequence). The trim removed 0 bases at V and 5 bases at J, leaving 6 bases unmatched. The CDR3 covers 15 residues. The DNA of the CDR3 is TGTGCCAGCAGCTTGGTGCAGGGGGCACGGGAGACCCAGTACTTC. It encodes CASSLVQGARETQYF.

V and J are TRBV11-3 and TRBJ2-7, with 9 bases aligning to TRBD1. The CDR3 spans 15 residues. V lost 1 base and J lost 2; bases outside the gene matches: 3. Germline V CDR1 and CDR2: SGHNT, YENEEA. For the CDR3, the DNA is TGTGCCAGCAGCTTAGGGGACAGGGCCACCTACGAGCAGTACTTC. Its protein product is CASSLGDRATYEQYF.

This clone was counted a few times. The V gene is TRBV6-4, the J gene TRBJ2-2; 10 bases align to TRBD2. The CDR3 has 15 amino acids. Germline V gene lookup returns CDR1 MRHNA and CDR2 SNTAGT. Trimming removed 7 bases from V and 4 bases from J; junction bases left unmatched: 6. CDR3 in amino acids: CASNPSGSSTGELFF. CDR3 DNA: TGTGCCAGCAATCCTAGCGGGAGTTCCACCGGGGAGCTGTTTTTT.

CDR3 protein: CASSWGGGYEQYF. The DNA of the CDR3 is TGCGCCAGCAGCTGGGGGGGCGGATACGAGCAGTACTTC. The rearrangement uses TRBV5-1 and TRBJ2-7, with D possibly matching TRBD2 (7 bases). The V gene's germline CDR1 is SGHRS and CDR2 YFSETQ. The CDR3 runs 13 residues. V lost 3 bases, J lost 4 bases, and 11 bases lay in between.

The gene calls are TRBV5-4 and TRBJ1-2; no definite D call. Germline-derived CDR1 and CDR2 are SGHNT and YYREEE (reference sequence). V lost 5 bases and J lost 0, with 11 bases in between. This CDR3 has 14 amino acids. The CDR3 sequence: CASRAGTSNYGYTF. DNA for the CDR3: TGTGCCAGCAGGGCGGGAACCTCTAACTATGGCTACACCTTC.

V and J are TRBV5-1 and TRBJ2-1; D may be TRBD1 (5 bases). Trimming left V 0 bases short and J 8 bases short, with 15 bases between. Germline V gene data show CDR1 as SGHRS and CDR2 as YFSETQ. The CDR3 sequence is 15 residues long. The CDR3 loop is CASSLVGSGYHEQFF. The DNA of the CDR3 is TGCGCCAGCAGCTTGGTTGGGTCAGGGTACCATGAGCAGTTCTTC. The whole variable domain, filled in from reference TRBV5-1 and TRBJ2-1, reads KAGVTQTPRYLIKTRGQQVTLSCSPISGHRSVSWYQQTPGQGLQFLFEYFSETQRNKGNFPGRFSGRQFSNSRSEMNVSTLELGDSALYLCASSLVGSGYHEQFFGPGTRLTVL.

CDR3 bases: TGTGCCATTACCTCAGGGTTCCACTCCTACGAGCAGTACTTC. Amino acids: CAITSGFHSYEQYF. The chain has TRBV19 and TRBJ2-7; TRBD1 might be the D (5 bases). The CDR3 sequence is 14 residues long. Trimming stripped 10 bases from V and 0 bases from J, with 16 bases between. Germline assignment: CDR1 LNHDA and CDR2 SQIVND (reference sequence).

Regarding this clone: It is unclear where the CDR3 begins or ends on the DNA, so no DNA is shown, and the CDR3 is as TCRdb lists it. V gene TRBV21-1 combines with J gene TRBJ2-7; TRBD1, the D gene given by the table, was not confirmed from the DNA. TRBV21-1 is flagged as a pseudogene. The CDR3 totals 18 residues, both ends included. The CDR3 protein is CASSKLGAWAGGIYEQYF.

V is TRBV2 and J is TRBJ2-3; tentative D call: TRBD1 (6 bases). Trimming left V 4 bases short and J 1 base short, with 12 bases between. This CDR3 has 15 amino acids. The germline gives CDR1 SNHLY, CDR2 FYNNEI. The CDR3 sequence is CASSAGQPGTDTQYF. The DNA for the CDR3 is TGTGCCAGCAGTGCTGGACAGCCAGGCACAGATACGCAGTATTTT.